This is a list of T cell receptor beta chains from one sample in a study of blood T cell repertoires in COVID-19. Generated by immunoSEQ multiplex PCR, the TCRdb table keeps only in-frame clones and is missing some. The sample lists some 110,000 clones, roughly 84% occurring once. Sequencing was carried out using PBMCs or T cells enriched from blood (not recorded which). These TCRs come from a woman aged 25 to 39 who had recovered from COVID-19. Each CDR3 is given with its conserved first and last residue. The D gene is left open where the match is weak. Only part of the rows carry a size: once, few, many, or a class if the clone is expanded.

TRBV11-3	TRBJ2-3	NA	TRBD2	CASSPGTSGRFDTQYF	TGTGCCAGCAGCCCGGGGACTAGCGGGAGATTCGATACGCAGTATTTT
TRBV5-6	TRBJ1-6	NA	NA	CASSSIFRGENSPLHF	TGTGCCAGCAGCTCTATCTTCAGAGGAGAAAATTCACCCCTCCACTTT
TRBV7-2	TRBJ1-3	NA	TRBD1	CASSLRGQGENTIYF	TGTGCCAGCAGTCTTCGGGGACAGGGGGAAAACACCATATATTTT
TRBV28	TRBJ2-1	NA	NA	CASSLYNEQFF	TGTGCCAGCAGTCTGTACAATGAGCAGTTCTTC
TRBV7-9	TRBJ1-2	NA	TRBD1	CASSLSLDRGQGYTF	TGTGCCAGCAGCTTAAGCCTGGACAGGGGTCAAGGCTACACCTTC
TRBV6-1	TRBJ1-2	NA	NA	CASSETGNYGYTF	TGTGCCAGCAGTGAAACAGGGAACTATGGCTACACCTTC
TRBV10-3	TRBJ2-1	NA	TRBD2	CAIRGGTSYNEQFF	TGTGCCATCAGGGGGGGGACTTCCTACAATGAGCAGTTCTTC
TRBV30	TRBJ1-2	NA	TRBD1	CAWTTTGLNGYTF	TGTGCCTGGACCACGACAGGGTTAAATGGCTACACCTTC
TRBV3-1/TRBV3-2	TRBJ2-7	once	TRBD1	CASSPRTGLRAVQYF	TGTGCCAGCAGCCCTCGGACAGGCCTGAGGGCGGTGCAGTACTTC
TRBV7-9	TRBJ2-5	NA	NA	CASSLDLASLRAQYF	TGTGCCAGCAGCTTAGATCTAGCGAGCCTTAGGGCCCAGTACTTC
TRBV15	TRBJ2-4	few	TRBD2	CATSLDRGLAGGPGKNIQYF	TGTGCCACCAGCTTAGATAGAGGACTAGCGGGAGGGCCGGGCAAAAACATTCAGTACTTC
TRBV28	TRBJ2-5	NA	NA	CASSNLGQETQYF	TGTGCCAGCAGTAATCTAGGCCAAGAGACCCAGTACTTC
TRBV28	TRBJ2-1	once	NA	CASSFSSQGENNEQFF	TGTGCCAGCAGTTTTAGTTCACAGGGTGAAAACAATGAGCAGTTCTTC
TRBV18	TRBJ2-7	few	TRBD2	CASSLPGRAYEQYF	TGTGCCAGCTCACTGCCGGGGAGGGCCTACGAGCAGTACTTC
TRBV11-2	TRBJ2-1	NA	NA	CASSYRDKQFF	TGTGCCAGCAGCTACCGGGACAAGCAGTTCTTC
TRBV7-9	TRBJ2-3	NA	TRBD2	CASSSRLAGGSTDTQYF	TGTGCCAGCAGCTCGCGACTAGCGGGAGGAAGCACAGATACGCAGTATTTT
TRBV28	TRBJ2-5	NA	TRBD1	CASTTTGKETQYF	TGTGCCAGCACCACGACAGGGAAGGAGACCCAGTACTTC
TRBV27	TRBJ2-7	NA	NA	CASSGGAGGWWEQYF	TGTGCCAGCAGTGGGGGGGCAGGGGGCTGGTGGGAGCAGTACTTC
TRBV4-2	TRBJ2-7	NA	NA	CASSQVPGVVYEQYF	TGTGCCAGCAGCCAAGTCCCGGGAGTGGTCTACGAGCAGTACTTC
TRBV28	TRBJ1-5	NA	TRBD1	CASSPPGTGRRQPQHF	TGTGCCAGCAGTCCGCCCGGGACAGGGAGGCGTCAGCCCCAGCATTTT
TRBV12-3/TRBV12-4	TRBJ2-7	NA	NA	CASSATPSEQYF	TGTGCCAGCAGTGCGACTCCGTCCGAGCAGTACTTC
TRBV4-1	TRBJ2-7	few	NA	CASSPTLWSLPAPDYEQYF	TGCGCCAGCAGCCCCACTCTCTGGAGCCTCCCCGCCCCCGACTACGAGCAGTACTTC
TRBV2	TRBJ2-7	NA	NA	CASSVLSGYSSYEQYF	TGTGCCAGCAGTGTTTTGAGCGGGTATAGCTCCTACGAGCAGTACTTC
TRBV3-1/TRBV3-2	TRBJ1-4	NA	TRBD1	CASSQRDRGREKLFF	TGTGCCAGCAGCCAAAGAGACAGGGGGAGAGAAAAACTGTTTTTT
TRBV7-2	TRBJ2-3	NA	TRBD2	CASRASGGPTDTQYF	TGTGCCAGCAGGGCAAGCGGGGGGCCCACAGATACGCAGTATTTT
TRBV5-1	TRBJ2-7	NA	NA	CASSLAGGENYEQYF	TGCGCCAGCAGCTTGGCCGGCGGGGAGAACTACGAGCAGTACTTC
TRBV18	TRBJ1-1	NA	NA	CASSPYGLNTEAFF	TGTGCCAGCTCACCTTATGGGCTCAACACTGAAGCTTTCTTT
TRBV30	TRBJ1-1	NA	TRBD1	CAWNPGTGGRMNTEAFF	TGTGCCTGGAACCCCGGGACAGGGGGTAGAATGAACACTGAAGCTTTCTTT
TRBV7-2	TRBJ2-4	NA	NA	CASSLEASPGYIQYF	TGTGCCAGCAGCTTAGAGGCTAGCCCCGGGTACATTCAGTACTTC
TRBV18	TRBJ2-1	NA	NA	CASSPPGVHPNEQFF	TGTGCCAGCTCACCACCCGGGGTCCACCCCAATGAGCAGTTCTTC
TRBV11-2	TRBJ2-7	NA	NA	CASSLGQNNQQYF	TGTGCCAGCAGCTTAGGACAAAACAATCAGCAGTACTTC
TRBV7-2	TRBJ2-7	NA	NA	CASSVAGQTYEQYF	TGTGCCAGCAGCGTGGCGGGACAGACCTACGAGCAGTACTTC
TRBV3-1/TRBV3-2	TRBJ1-4	NA	NA	CASSQEFRAKLFF	TGTGCCAGCAGCCAAGAATTCAGGGCTAAACTGTTTTTT